These T cell receptor beta chains were read from a single sample in a study of brain metastases from non-small cell lung cancer. Method: immunoSEQ multiplex PCR; TCRdb's copy keeps in-frame clones and lacks some. The sample yields a few thousand clones, 65% to 90% seen once. Material: tissue from a brain metastasis. These receptors came from a donor at least 40 years old with non-small cell lung cancer. The CDR3 runs from the conserved cysteine through the conserved F or W. The D gene is left open where the match is weak. The size field is filled for only some rows; it gives once, few, many or a size class.

J | size | V | length | D | DNA | CDR3
TRBJ1-6 | NA | TRBV7-3 | 15 | NA | TGTGCCAGCAGCTTAATGGGGTCCCCGGGTTCACCCCTCCACTTT | CASSLMGSPGSPLHF
TRBJ2-4 | once | TRBV6-6 | 14 | NA | TGTGCCAGCAGTTACGGGCTGGACAAAAACATTCAGTACTTC | CASSYGLDKNIQYF
TRBJ2-3 | once | TRBV6-5 | 16 | NA | TGTGCCAGCAGTTACTCGACAGCGGGTCAGCAGGATACGCAGTATTTT | CASSYSTAGQQDTQYF
TRBJ2-5 | NA | TRBV6-1 | 17 | TRBD2 | TGTGCCAGCAGTGAAGAGGCTAGCGGGAGTTGGAGGGAGACCCAGTACTTC | CASSEEASGSWRETQYF
TRBJ2-7 | NA | TRBV7-9 | 14 | NA | TGTGCCAGCAGCCCCAGGGGCAGCTCCTACGAGCAGTACTTC | CASSPRGSSYEQYF
TRBJ1-2 | few | TRBV6-2/TRBV6-3 | 11 | NA | TGTGCCAGCAGTTACGCCTATGGCTACACCTTC | CASSYAYGYTF
TRBJ2-2 | NA | TRBV7-3 | 16 | NA | TGTGCCAGCAGCCCGAGCAAAATAGTTAACACCGGGGAGCTGTTTTTT | CASSPSKIVNTGELFF
TRBJ2-3 | NA | TRBV7-9 | 14 | NA | TGTGCCAGCAGCTTAGTCAGGAGCACAGATACGCAGTATTTT | CASSLVRSTDTQYF
TRBJ1-1 | few | TRBV6-2/TRBV6-3 | 15 | TRBD1 | TGTGCCAGCAGTTACTCGGGACAGGGGTGGACTGAAGCTTTCTTT | CASSYSGQGWTEAFF
TRBJ1-5 | NA | TRBV5-4 | 13 | NA | TGTGCCAGCAGCTTGGGCGGGGATCAGCCCCAGCATTTT | CASSLGGDQPQHF
TRBJ2-2 | NA | TRBV10-3 | 17 | TRBD2 | TGTGCCATCAGTGAGACGACTAGCGGGAGGGCCGCCGGGGAGCTGTTTTTT | CAISETTSGRAAGELFF
TRBJ2-7 | NA | TRBV5-6 | 14 | TRBD1 | TGTGCCAGCAGCTTGGACGGGACAGGGCGCGAGCAGTACTTC | CASSLDGTGREQYF
TRBJ2-7 | NA | TRBV2 | 15 | NA | TGTGCCAGCAGTGAATCAATTGGGGCAGATTACGAGCAGTACTTC | CASSESIGADYEQYF
TRBJ2-3 | NA | TRBV5-4 | 15 | NA | TGTGCCAGCAGTACGGGACAAACTAGCACAGATACGCAGTATTTT | CASSTGQTSTDTQYF
TRBJ1-5 | NA | TRBV4-3 | 19 | NA | TGCGCCAGCAGCCCCCGGGCTTTCGACAGAGCCTATAGCAATCAGCCCCAACATTTT | CASSPRAFDRAYSNQPQHF
TRBJ2-7 | once | TRBV7-9 | 15 | NA | TGTGCCAGCAGGCCCGGGACTCAAGGGGTGGACGAGCAGTACTTC | CASRPGTQGVDEQYF